A selection of T cell receptor beta chains follows, all from one sample in a study of blood T cell repertoires in COVID-19. Repertoires were generated with immunoSEQ multiplex PCR, while TCRdb's copy carries only in-frame clones and drops some. The sample has 340,000 or so clones, around four fifths seen once; the top ten hold 3%. The sequencing sample was made of peripheral blood. The source is a man aged 25-40 years with active or convalescent COVID-19. Both conserved end residues are trimmed from each CDR3.

TRBV5-1	TRBJ2-3	ASSLNRDTDTQY
TRBV6-5	TRBJ1-1	ASSRGAGTEAF
TRBV5-6	TRBJ1-6	ASSLVASEPLH
TRBV9	TRBJ2-2	ASSAMGHQGAGTGELF
TRBV19	TRBJ2-5	ASCEIAGGQETQY
TRBV28	TRBJ2-1	ASKASGRVSYNEQF
TRBV24-1	TRBJ2-1	ATSDLIAGGPNEQF
TRBV7-9	TRBJ1-1	ASSLTSDWAF
TRBV4-3	TRBJ2-3	ASSQGLPPDTQY
TRBV6-6	TRBJ2-1	ASSYRRGAGNEQF
TRBV14	TRBJ1-5	ASSRSFNTPQH
TRBV30	TRBJ1-4	AWSVGGELF
TRBV9	TRBJ2-1	ASSGTSGSYNEQF
TRBV7-2	TRBJ2-7	ASSSPGGTGNPYEQY
TRBV11-2	TRBJ2-7	ASSLEQVSYEQY
TRBV11-2	TRBJ1-1	ASSSPGGTEAF
TRBV4-1	TRBJ1-1	ASSQDSGASVF
TRBV5-1	TRBJ1-5	ASSPQGNQPQH
TRBV4-1	TRBJ2-3	ASSPTPGGTDTQY
TRBV3-1/TRBV3-2	TRBJ2-2	ASSARGTSLRRTGELF
TRBV18	TRBJ2-2	ASSPQTPMNTGELF
TRBV7-6	TRBJ2-3	ASSITPSTDTQY
TRBV27	TRBJ2-7	ASSFSTGTPYEQY
TRBV4-2	TRBJ1-2	ASSHSSEGKGGYT
TRBV7-6	TRBJ2-5	ASSSQAAGLQETQY
TRBV5-1	TRBJ1-6	ASSPNSGRIDSPLH
TRBV7-8	TRBJ2-7	ASTGTGGYEQY
TRBV9	TRBJ2-2	ASSQQEIGGELF
TRBV28	TRBJ1-1	ASSSDGWPKAF
TRBV30	TRBJ1-4	ASEGSNEKLF
TRBV7-2	TRBJ2-5	ASSLVLETQY
TRBV27	TRBJ2-5	ASSFLGLAEETQY
TRBV5-4	TRBJ1-2	AGYRGIDGYT
TRBV5-1	TRBJ2-3	ASSSLTAGDTQY
TRBV19	TRBJ1-4	ASADRANEKLF
TRBV15	TRBJ2-7	ATSRGGTAGRNEQY
TRBV5-1	TRBJ2-3	ASSLEGQGPDTQY
TRBV7-2	TRBJ2-1	ASSLSASGGLVPYNEQF
TRBV10-3	TRBJ1-3	ASKGASGNTIY
TRBV7-3	TRBJ1-1	ASSRQGNTEAF
TRBV27	TRBJ2-6	ASSSYRESFSGANVLT
TRBV29-1	TRBJ2-3	SVEPAGGPDTQY
TRBV12-5	TRBJ1-2	ASGSEDRNYGYT
TRBV6-5	TRBJ2-5	ASEYLGETQY
TRBV19	TRBJ1-1	ASSIGRGTEAF